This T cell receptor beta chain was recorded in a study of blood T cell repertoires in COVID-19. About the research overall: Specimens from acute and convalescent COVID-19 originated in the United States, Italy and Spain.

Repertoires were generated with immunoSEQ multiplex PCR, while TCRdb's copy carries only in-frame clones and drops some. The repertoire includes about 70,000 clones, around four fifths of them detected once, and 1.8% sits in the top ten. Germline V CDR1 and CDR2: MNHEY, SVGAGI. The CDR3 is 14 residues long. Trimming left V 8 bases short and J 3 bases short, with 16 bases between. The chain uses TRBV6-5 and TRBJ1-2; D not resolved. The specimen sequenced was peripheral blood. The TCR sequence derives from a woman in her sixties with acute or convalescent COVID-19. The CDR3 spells CASLRRQGYYGYTF. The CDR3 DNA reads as TGTGCCAGCCTCCGCCGACAAGGTTACTATGGCTACACCTTC.